The 21 T cell receptor beta chains in this list originate from one sample, sequenced in a study of blood T cell repertoires in COVID-19. Method: immunoSEQ multiplex PCR; TCRdb's copy keeps in-frame clones and lacks some. The sample comprises about 220,000 clones, roughly 84% of which are singletons, and 3% to 3.5% rests with the top ten. Material: peripheral blood. The receptors were sampled from a woman aged 30 to 39 who had recovered from COVID-19.

The chain recombines TRBV5-4 with TRBJ2-1, with D possibly matching TRBD2 (5 bases). This CDR3 is 18 amino acids long. In germline, CDR1 is SGHNT, CDR2 YYREEE (reference sequence). Trimming removed 3 bases at V and 1 base at J, with 20 bases between. Here the CDR3 reads CASSSALGGKGSYNEQFF. The CDR3 region has the DNA TGTGCCAGCAGCTCGGCCCTAGGAGGAAAGGGTTCCTACAATGAGCAGTTCTTC.

The CDR3 sequence: CASSPRGYGTGRDEQFF. As DNA, the CDR3 is TGTGCCAGCAGCCCGAGGGGTTACGGGACAGGACGTGATGAGCAGTTCTTC. The rearrangement uses TRBV9 and TRBJ2-1; 8 bases are shared with TRBD1. CDR3 length: 17 amino acids. Germline V CDR1 and CDR2: SGDLS, YYNGEE. After removal of 4 bases from V and 8 bases from J, the junction contained 17 bases not matched to a gene.

A single count supports this clone. V and J are TRBV29-1 and TRBJ2-7; 12 bases agree with TRBD1. From germline, CDR1 is SQVTM and CDR2 ANQGSEA. The CDR3 has 13 residues. The V and J ends lost 1 base and 5 bases, in that order; junction bases with no gene match: 0. The CDR3 DNA reads TGCAGCGTTGAAGGGGACAGGGGGCACGAGCAGTACTTC. The encoded protein is CSVEGDRGHEQYF.

V and J are TRBV5-1 and TRBJ1-4; 7 bases agree with TRBD1. The germline CDR1 and CDR2 sequences are SGHRS and YFSETQ. The CDR3 totals 15 residues. With 3 bases clipped from V and 8 bases from J, the junction kept 10 bases outside the gene matches. CDR3 loop: CASSSGQPPVEKLFF. Written as DNA, the CDR3 is TGCGCCAGCAGCTCGGGACAGCCTCCCGTGGAAAAACTGTTTTTT.

The chain has TRBV9 and TRBJ1-6, with TRBD1 matching over 9 bases. From germline, CDR1 is SGDLS and CDR2 YYNGEE. The CDR3 covers 16 residues. Unmatched junction bases numbered 10, after V lost 5 bases and J lost 7 bases. The DNA of the CDR3 is TGTGCCAGCAGTGCCGGACAGGGGCGTTTCAATTCACCCCTCCACTTT. Translating gives CASSAGQGRFNSPLHF. The variable domain in full, with the rest retrieved from reference TRBV9 and TRBJ1-6, is DSGVTQTPKHLITATGQRVTLRCSPRSGDLSVYWYQQSLDQGLQFLIQYYNGEERAKGNILERFSAQQFPDLHSELNLSSLELGDSALYFCASSAGQGRFNSPLHFGNGTRLTVT.

This sequence joins TRBV28 and TRBJ1-6; a weak D match, TRBD1 (5 bases). The CDR3 covers 15 residues. CDR1 is MDHEN, CDR2 SYDVKM, per germline. Trimming cost V 0 bases and J 15 bases, with 18 bases left between them. The CDR3 spells CASSLWATARGNLHF. In nucleotides, the CDR3 is TGTGCCAGCAGTTTATGGGCCACAGCCCGGGGGAACCTCCACTTT.

This rearrangement joins TRBV5-4 to TRBJ2-6; no clear D gene. Trimming left V 7 bases short and J 0 bases short, with 5 bases between. Germline V gives CDR1 SGHNT, CDR2 YYREEE (reference sequence). The CDR3 is made up of 13 amino acids. The CDR3 sequence is CASSVSGANVLTF. CDR3 nucleotide sequence: TGTGCCAGCTCCGTCTCTGGGGCCAACGTCCTGACTTTC.

This chain connects TRBV6-5 to TRBJ1-1; D may be TRBD1 (6 bases). This CDR3 has 15 amino acids. V was cut by 7 bases and J by 7 bases, with 22 bases left in between. Germline CDR1 reads MNHEY; CDR2 reads SVGAGI. The CDR3 nucleotides read TGTGCCAGCACCACTGCATTAGGGGGATTTGTTGAAGCTTTCTTT. Translating gives CASTTALGGFVEAFF.

The rearrangement uses TRBV19 and TRBJ2-1; the match to TRBD2 covers 11 bases. The CDR3 totals 16 residues. After removal of 3 bases from V and 11 bases from J, the junction contained 12 bases not matched to a gene. Germline V gene data show CDR1 as LNHDA and CDR2 as SQIVND (reference sequence). The CDR3 DNA reads as TGTGCCAGTAGTATTTTGGAACTAGCGGGAGTTCGGAAGCAGTTCTTC. Protein: CASSILELAGVRKQFF.

The chain recombines TRBV5-6 with TRBJ1-1, with TRBD1 matching over 10 bases. The trim removed 2 bases at V and 5 bases at J, leaving 6 bases unmatched. Per the germline V gene, CDR1 is SGHDT and CDR2 is YYEEEE. The CDR3 has 15 residues. CDR3 amino acids: CASSFYGQGVTEAFF. In DNA form, the CDR3 reads TGTGCCAGCAGCTTTTATGGACAGGGGGTAACTGAAGCTTTCTTT. Filled out from reference TRBV5-6 and TRBJ1-1, the complete variable domain reads DAGVTQSPTHLIKTRGQQVTLRCSPKSGHDTVSWYQQALGQGPQFIFQYYEEEERQRGNFPDRFSGHQFPNYSSELNVNALLLGDSALYLCASSFYGQGVTEAFFGQGTRLTVV.

This clone was counted once. The J gene is TRBJ1-2, the V gene TRBV10-3; TRBD1 is a possible D gene (6 bases). There are 17 residues in the CDR3. Trimming cost V 4 bases and J 0 bases, with 18 bases left between them. CDR1 is ENHRY, CDR2 SYGVKD, per germline. The CDR3 DNA is TGTGCCATCAGTGGGAAACAGGGCGTAGGGGCTAACTATGGCTACACCTTC. This gives the protein CAISGKQGVGANYGYTF.

The chain links TRBV6-6 to TRBJ2-5; D gene unclear. V was cut by 10 bases and J by 5 bases, with 20 bases left in between. Germline CDR1 reads MNHNY; CDR2 reads SVGAGI (reference sequence). The CDR3 totals 14 residues. In DNA, the CDR3 is TGTGCCACCTCTGACCCCCCTAGAGCCGAGACCCAGTACTTC. Translated: CATSDPPRAETQYF.

This chain connects TRBV12-3 or TRBV12-4 to TRBJ1-4; maybe TRBD1 (5 bases). The V end lost 9 bases, the J end lost 5 bases, and 13 bases lay between the germline ends. The CDR3 consists of 13 residues. CDR3 in amino acids: CASLGAFNEKLFF. The CDR3 nucleotides read TGTGCCAGTTTAGGGGCCTTCAATGAAAAACTGTTTTTT.

The chain has TRBV20-1 and TRBJ1-6, with D perhaps TRBD1 (6 bases). The CDR3 is made up of 13 amino acids. The V and J ends lost 3 bases and 6 bases respectively, with 9 bases between them. CDR1 is DFQATT and CDR2 is SNEGSKA in the germline V gene (reference sequence). The DNA of the CDR3 is TGCAGTGCTAGTCACAGGGTTAATTCACCCCTCCACTTT. This translates into CSASHRVNSPLHF.

V and J are TRBV28 and TRBJ2-3; D is unclear. The V end was cut by 5 bases, the J end by 9 bases, with 12 bases between. Germline CDR1 MDHEN, CDR2 SYDVKM. The CDR3 has 12 residues. The CDR3 DNA follows: TGTGCCAGCAGTCTGGAGCATGACACGCAGTATTTT. This translates into CASSLEHDTQYF.

The CDR3 here is CASSYGWLADNEQFF. The DNA of the CDR3 is TGTGCCAGCAGCTATGGATGGCTAGCGGACAATGAGCAGTTCTTC. The J gene is TRBJ2-1, the V gene TRBV6-5; 7 bases align to TRBD2. J gave up 5 bases and V 6 bases, and 10 bases lay outside the gene matches. CDR1 MNHEY and CDR2 SVGAGI come from the germline V gene. The CDR3 is 15 residues long.

The chain couples TRBV27 to TRBJ1-1, with no clear D. V lost 5 bases, J lost 4 bases, and 17 bases lay in between. This CDR3 is 15 amino acids long. Per the germline V gene, CDR1 is MNHEY and CDR2 is SMNVEV (reference sequence). The CDR3 coding sequence is TGTGCCAGCAGTCCACGACGGGGATGGGGCACTGAAGCTTTCTTT. The encoded protein is CASSPRRGWGTEAFF.

The rearrangement uses TRBV6-5 and TRBJ2-1; 13 bases agree with TRBD2. The CDR3 totals 15 residues. Germline V CDR1 and CDR2: MNHEY, SVGAGI. With V trimmed by 5 bases and J by 4 bases, 2 bases remained unmatched. The CDR3 coding sequence is TGTGCCAGCAGTACGGGACTAGCGGGATACAATGAGCAGTTCTTC. It translates to CASSTGLAGYNEQFF.

The genes are TRBV19 and TRBJ1-2, with a weak D call TRBD1 (6 bases). Germline CDR1 and CDR2: LNHDA and SQIVND (reference sequence). The CDR3 runs to 14 residues. The germline V and J ends were trimmed by 5 bases and 4 bases, with 14 bases remaining between them. DNA of the CDR3: TGTGCCAGTAGTGAGCAGGGGACATTCTATGGCTACACCTTC. This gives the protein CASSEQGTFYGYTF. Drawing the rest from reference TRBV19 and TRBJ1-2, the complete variable domain is DGGITQSPKYLFRKEGQNVTLSCEQNLNHDAMYWYRQDPGQGLRLIYYSQIVNDFQKGDIAEGYSVSREKKESFPLTVTSAQKNPTAFYLCASSEQGTFYGYTFGSGTRLTVV.

J is TRBJ2-1 and V is TRBV9; D is possibly TRBD2 (5 bases). Germline V gene data show CDR1 as SGDLS and CDR2 as YYNGEE. V was cut by 3 bases and J by 5 bases, with 12 bases left in between. The CDR3 sequence is 14 residues long. CDR3 nucleotide sequence: TGTGCCAGCAGCGCCGAAGGACTGAACAATGAGCAGTTCTTC. It is translated as CASSAEGLNNEQFF.

This clone has more than one count but fewer than ten. The chain joins TRBV12-3 or TRBV12-4 to TRBJ2-2, with D uncertain. Trimming took 5 bases from V and 6 from J, leaving 7 bases between them. The CDR3 is 12 amino acids. In nucleotides, the CDR3 is TGTGCCAGCAGTCTCCCCCCCGGGGAGCTGTTTTTT. This codes for CASSLPPGELFF.